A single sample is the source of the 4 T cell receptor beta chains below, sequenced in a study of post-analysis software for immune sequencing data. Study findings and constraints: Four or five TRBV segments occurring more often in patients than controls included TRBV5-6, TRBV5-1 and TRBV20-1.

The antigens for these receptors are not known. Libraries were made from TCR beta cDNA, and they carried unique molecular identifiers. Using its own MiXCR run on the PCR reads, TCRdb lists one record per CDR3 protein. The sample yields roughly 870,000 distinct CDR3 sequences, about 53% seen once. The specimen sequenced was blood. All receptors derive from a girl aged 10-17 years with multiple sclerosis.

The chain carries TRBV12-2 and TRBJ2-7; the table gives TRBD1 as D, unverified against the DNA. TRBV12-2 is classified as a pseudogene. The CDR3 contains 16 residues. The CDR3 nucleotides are TGTGCAAGTCGCTTAGCGGGGACAGCTCTCTCCTACGAGCAGTACTTC. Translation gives CASRLAGTALSYEQYF.

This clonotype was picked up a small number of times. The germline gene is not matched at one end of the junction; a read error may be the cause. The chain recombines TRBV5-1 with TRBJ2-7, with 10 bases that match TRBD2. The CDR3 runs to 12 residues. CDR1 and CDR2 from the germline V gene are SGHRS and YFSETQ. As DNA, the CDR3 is TGCGCCGGCAGCGGGAGGGCCTACGAGCAGTACTTC. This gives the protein CAGSGRAYEQYF.

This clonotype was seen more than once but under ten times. CDR3 DNA sequence: TGTGCCAGCAGTGGGTTGCCCTCTCCCGTCCTGACTTTC. It specifies CASSGLPSPVLTF. J is TRBJ2-6 and V is TRBV12-3 or TRBV12-4; D is ambiguous. V shed 5 bases and J shed 12 bases, with 14 bases lying between them. There are 13 residues in the CDR3.

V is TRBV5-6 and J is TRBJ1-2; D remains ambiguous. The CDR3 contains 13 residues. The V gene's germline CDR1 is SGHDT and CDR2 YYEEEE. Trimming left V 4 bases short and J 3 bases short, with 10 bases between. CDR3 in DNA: TGTGCCAGCAGCCCAACAGATGACTATGGCTACACCTTC. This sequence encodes CASSPTDDYGYTF.